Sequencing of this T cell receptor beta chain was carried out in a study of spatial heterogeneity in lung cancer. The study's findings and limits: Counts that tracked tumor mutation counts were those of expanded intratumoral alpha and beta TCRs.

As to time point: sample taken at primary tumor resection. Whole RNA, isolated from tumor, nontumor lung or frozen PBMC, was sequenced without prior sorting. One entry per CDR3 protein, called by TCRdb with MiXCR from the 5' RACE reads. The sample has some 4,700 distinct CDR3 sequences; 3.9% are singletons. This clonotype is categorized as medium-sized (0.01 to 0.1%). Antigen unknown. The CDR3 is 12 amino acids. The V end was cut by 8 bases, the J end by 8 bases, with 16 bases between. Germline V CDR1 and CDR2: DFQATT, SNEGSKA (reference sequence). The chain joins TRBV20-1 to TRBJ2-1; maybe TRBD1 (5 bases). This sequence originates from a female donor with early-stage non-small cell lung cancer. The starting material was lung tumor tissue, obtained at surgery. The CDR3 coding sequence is TGCAGTACCTACCCGCAAGGGGATGAGCAGTTCTTC. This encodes CSTYPQGDEQFF.